This TCR beta chain derives from a study of PD-L1 blockade in urothelial cancer. Across the whole study: Blood was analyzed 3 weeks (second dose) and 6 weeks after treatment start. Study-wide results and limits: Patients with durable benefit had greater blood expansion of tumor-associated TCR clones 3 weeks into treatment.

This clone has just a few counts. As yet, its antigen is unknown. TCRdb keeps only in-frame clones here, not all; method: immunoSEQ multiplex PCR. The top ten hold roughly 9.5% of the sample, which has approximately 80,000 clones, more than 75% seen once. The ends were cut back, 5 bases at V and 4 bases at J, with 15 bases in the middle. The germline V gene has CDR1 LNHDA and CDR2 SQIVND (reference sequence). The CDR3 is 14 amino acids. The receptor comes from a man aged 65 to 85 with urothelial cancer. Sample: PBMCs, taken around atezolizumab (anti-PD-L1) treatment. This chain uses TRBV19 with TRBJ2-7; D possibly corresponds to TRBD2 (6 bases). Written as DNA, the CDR3 is TGTGCCAGTAGTGCCGGACGGGGGTGGTACGAGCAGTACTTC. Encoded protein: CASSAGRGWYEQYF.